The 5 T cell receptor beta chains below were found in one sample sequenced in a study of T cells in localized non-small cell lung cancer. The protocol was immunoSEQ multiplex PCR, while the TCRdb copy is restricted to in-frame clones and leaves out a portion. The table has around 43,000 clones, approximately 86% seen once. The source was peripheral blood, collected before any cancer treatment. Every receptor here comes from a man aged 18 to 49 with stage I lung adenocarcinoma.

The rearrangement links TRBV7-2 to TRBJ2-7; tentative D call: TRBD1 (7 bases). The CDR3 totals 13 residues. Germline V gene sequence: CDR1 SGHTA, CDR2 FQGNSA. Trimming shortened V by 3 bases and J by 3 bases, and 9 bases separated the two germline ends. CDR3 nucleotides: TGTGCCAGCAGCTTCAGGGGGGACTACGAGCAGTACTTC. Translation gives CASSFRGDYEQYF. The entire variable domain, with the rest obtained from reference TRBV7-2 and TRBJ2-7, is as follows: GAGVSQSPSNKVTEKGKDVELRCDPISGHTALYWYRQSLGQGLEFLIYFQGNSAPDKSGLPSDRFSAERTGGSVSTLTIQRTQQEDSAVYLCASSFRGDYEQYFGPGTRLTVT.

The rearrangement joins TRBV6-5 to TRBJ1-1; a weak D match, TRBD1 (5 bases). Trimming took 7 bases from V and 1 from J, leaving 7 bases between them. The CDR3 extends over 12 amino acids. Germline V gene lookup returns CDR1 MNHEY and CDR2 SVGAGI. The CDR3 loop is CASTGANTEAFF. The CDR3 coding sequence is TGTGCCAGCACCGGGGCGAACACTGAAGCTTTCTTT.

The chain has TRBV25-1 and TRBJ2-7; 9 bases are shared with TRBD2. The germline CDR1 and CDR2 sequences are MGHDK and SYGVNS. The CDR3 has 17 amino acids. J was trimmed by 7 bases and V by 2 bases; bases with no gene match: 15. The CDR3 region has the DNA TGTGCCAGCAGTGAAGGGGGTAGGGCTAGCGGGGCGCGGGAGCAGTACTTC. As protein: CASSEGGRASGAREQYF.

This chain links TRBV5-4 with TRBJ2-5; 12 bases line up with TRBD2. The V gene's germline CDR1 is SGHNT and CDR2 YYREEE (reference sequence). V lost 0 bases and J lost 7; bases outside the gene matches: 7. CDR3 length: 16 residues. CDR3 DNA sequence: TGTGCCAGCAGCTTGGCCCCTAGCGGGGGGGCTGGGACCCAGTACTTC. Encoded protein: CASSLAPSGGAGTQYF.

The CDR3 DNA reads as TGTGCCAGCAGTCGAGGAACTGAAGCTTTCTTT. This translates into CASSRGTEAFF. The chain carries TRBV6-1 and TRBJ1-1; D ambiguous. The CDR3 runs 11 residues. V lost 5 bases and J 5 bases, leaving 6 bases between the germline ends. The germline CDR1 and CDR2 sequences are MNHNS and SASEGT.